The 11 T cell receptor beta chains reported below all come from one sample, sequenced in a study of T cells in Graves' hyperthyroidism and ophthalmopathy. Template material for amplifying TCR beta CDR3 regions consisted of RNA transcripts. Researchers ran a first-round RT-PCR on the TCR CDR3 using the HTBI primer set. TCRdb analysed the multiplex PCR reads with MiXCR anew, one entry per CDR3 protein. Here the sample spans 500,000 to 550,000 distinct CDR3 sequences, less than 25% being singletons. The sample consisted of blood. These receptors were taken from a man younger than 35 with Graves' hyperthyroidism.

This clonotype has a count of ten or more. The CDR3 DNA follows: TGTGCCAGCAGTCGCCGGACAGGGGGCGAGGAGACCCAGTACTTC. It encodes CASSRRTGGEETQYF. V usage is TRBV3-1 and J usage is TRBJ2-5; 11 bases are shared with TRBD1. The CDR3 sequence is 15 residues long. V lost 6 bases to trimming and J lost 5 bases; unmatched junction nucleotides: 8. The germline V gene encodes CDR1 LGHDT and CDR2 YNNKEL (reference sequence).

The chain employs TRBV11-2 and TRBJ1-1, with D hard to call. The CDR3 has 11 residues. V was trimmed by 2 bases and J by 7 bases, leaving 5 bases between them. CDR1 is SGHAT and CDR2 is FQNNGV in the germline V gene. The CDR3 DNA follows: TGTGCCAGCAGCTTACGTTATGAAGCTTTCTTT. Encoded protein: CASSLRYEAFF.

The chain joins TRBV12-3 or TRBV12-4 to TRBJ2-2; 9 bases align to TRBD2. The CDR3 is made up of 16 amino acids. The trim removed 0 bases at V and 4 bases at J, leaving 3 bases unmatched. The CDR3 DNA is TGTGCCAGCAGTTTAGCAGCGGGGGGCCTCACCGGGGAGCTGTTTTTT. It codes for CASSLAAGGLTGELFF.

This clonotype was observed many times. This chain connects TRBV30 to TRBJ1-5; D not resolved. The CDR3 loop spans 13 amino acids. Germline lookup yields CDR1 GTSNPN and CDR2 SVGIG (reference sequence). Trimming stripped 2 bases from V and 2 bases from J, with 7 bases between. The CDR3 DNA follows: TGTGCCTGGAGTCAAGATGGCAATCAGCCCCAGCATTTT. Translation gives CAWSQDGNQPQHF.

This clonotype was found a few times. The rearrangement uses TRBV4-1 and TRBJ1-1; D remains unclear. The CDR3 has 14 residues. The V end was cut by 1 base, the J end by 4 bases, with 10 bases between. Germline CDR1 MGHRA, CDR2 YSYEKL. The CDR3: CASSQGPQATEAFF. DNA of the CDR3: TGCGCCAGCAGCCAAGGACCCCAAGCCACTGAAGCTTTCTTT.

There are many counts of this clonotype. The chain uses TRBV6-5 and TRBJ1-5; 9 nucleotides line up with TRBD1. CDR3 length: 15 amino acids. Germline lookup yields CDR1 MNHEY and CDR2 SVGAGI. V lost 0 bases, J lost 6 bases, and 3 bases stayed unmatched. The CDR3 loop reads CASSYSQTGGQPQHF. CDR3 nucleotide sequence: TGTGCCAGCAGTTACTCGCAGACAGGGGGTCAGCCCCAGCATTTT.

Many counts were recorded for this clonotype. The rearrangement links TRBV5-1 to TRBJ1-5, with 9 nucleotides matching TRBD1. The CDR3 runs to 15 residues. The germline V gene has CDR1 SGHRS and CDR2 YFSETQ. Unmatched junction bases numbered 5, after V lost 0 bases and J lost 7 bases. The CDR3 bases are TGCGCCAGCAGCTTGGATACAGGGGGCCGACAGCCCCAGCATTTT. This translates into CASSLDTGGRQPQHF.

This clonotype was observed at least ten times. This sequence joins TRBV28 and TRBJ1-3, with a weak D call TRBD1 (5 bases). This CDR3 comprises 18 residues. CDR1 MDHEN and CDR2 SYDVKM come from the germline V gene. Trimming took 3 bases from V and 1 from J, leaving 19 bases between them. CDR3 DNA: TGTGCCAGCAGTTTCCCGGGACGTACGATGACTTCTGGAAACACCATATATTTT. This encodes CASSFPGRTMTSGNTIYF.

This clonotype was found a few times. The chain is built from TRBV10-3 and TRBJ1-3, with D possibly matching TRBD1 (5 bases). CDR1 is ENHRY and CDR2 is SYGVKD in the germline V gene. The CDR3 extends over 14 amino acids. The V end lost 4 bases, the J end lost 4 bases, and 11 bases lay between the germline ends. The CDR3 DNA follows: TGTGCCATCAGTGCCGGCAGGGACGGAAACACCATATATTTT. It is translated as CAISAGRDGNTIYF.

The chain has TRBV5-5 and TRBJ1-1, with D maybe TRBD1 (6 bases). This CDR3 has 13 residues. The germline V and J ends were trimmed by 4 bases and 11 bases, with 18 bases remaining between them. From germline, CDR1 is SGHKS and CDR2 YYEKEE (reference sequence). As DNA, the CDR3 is TGTGCCAGCAGCCTCGCCGGGACACCGTATGCTTTCTTT. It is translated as CASSLAGTPYAFF.

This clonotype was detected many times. The CDR3, as DNA: TGTGCCAGCAGTTTCGGACAGATCTCTGGAAACACCATATATTTT. Translation gives CASSFGQISGNTIYF. The chain recombines TRBV12-3 or TRBV12-4 with TRBJ1-3; D may be TRBD1 (6 bases). V was pared by 3 bases and J by 0 bases, with 9 bases between. CDR3 length: 15 residues.